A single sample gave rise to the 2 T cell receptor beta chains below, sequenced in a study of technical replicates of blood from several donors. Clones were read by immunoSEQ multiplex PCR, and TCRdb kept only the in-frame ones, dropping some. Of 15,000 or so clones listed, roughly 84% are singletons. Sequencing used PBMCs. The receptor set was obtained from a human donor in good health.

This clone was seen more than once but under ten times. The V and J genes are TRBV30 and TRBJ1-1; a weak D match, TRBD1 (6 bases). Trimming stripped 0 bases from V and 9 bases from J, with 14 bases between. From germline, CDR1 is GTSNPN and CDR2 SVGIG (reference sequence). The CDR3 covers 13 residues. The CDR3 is CAWSVQGGSKAFF. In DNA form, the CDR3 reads TGTGCCTGGAGTGTACAAGGGGGTTCGAAAGCTTTCTTT.

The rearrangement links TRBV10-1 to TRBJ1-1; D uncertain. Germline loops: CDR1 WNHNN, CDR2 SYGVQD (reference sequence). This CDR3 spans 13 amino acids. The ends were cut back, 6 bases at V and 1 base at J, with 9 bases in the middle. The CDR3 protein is CASRRGSNTEAFF. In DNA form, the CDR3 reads TGCGCCAGCAGGCGAGGTTCGAACACTGAAGCTTTCTTT.